The entry below gives a single T cell receptor (beta chain) sequence along with its context. What it recognizes is unknown. Libraries were prepared by immunoSEQ multiplex PCR; TCRdb keeps only in-frame clonotypes and omits some of them. The sample includes under 55,000 clones, around 85% seen only once; the top ten take around 3.2%. This sample is part of a study of radiotherapy plus CTLA-4 blockade in lung cancer. The overall study: Across the patients, objective responses occurred in about 19%, and disease control in approximately 30%.

Study conclusions and caveats: Clones derived from tumor TCRs expanded in blood after radiotherapy plus ipilimumab.

Germline CDR1 and CDR2: SGDLS and YYNGEE. V lost 5 bases to trimming and J lost 11 bases, with 17 bases between them. The CDR3 consists of 14 residues. The sequences come from peripheral blood, collected from a patient treated with radiotherapy plus ipilimumab. The chain links TRBV9 to TRBJ1-6; the D is unclear. The receptor's source is a human donor with non-small cell lung cancer who had a partial response to radiotherapy plus ipilimumab. CDR3 loop: CASRTGILPTPLHF. The CDR3 region has the DNA TGTGCCAGCAGAACCGGGATCCTCCCAACACCCCTCCACTTT. The variable domain in full, with the rest retrieved from reference TRBV9 and TRBJ1-6, is DSGVTQTPKHLITATGQRVTLRCSPRSGDLSVYWYQQSLDQGLQFLIQYYNGEERAKGNILERFSAQQFPDLHSELNLSSLELGDSALYFCASRTGILPTPLHFGNGTRLTVT.